This T cell receptor (beta chain) originates from a study of blood T cells in healthy people across ages. Whole-study findings and limits: When set beside aged donors, long-lived donors presented more naive CD4+ cells and higher diversity. Naive T cell percentage showed a strong correlation with the diversity of TCR beta. Considered underestimates were the diversity estimates obtained from one million T cells.

A J-beta primer mix and a sample-barcoded 5' primer were used in a second PCR of about 7 to 12 cycles. TCRdb reprocessed the 5' RACE reads with MiXCR, giving one entry per CDR3 protein. This table has about 580,000 distinct CDR3 sequences, 45% to 55% appearing once. For this clonotype: Its antigen is undetermined.

CDR1 and CDR2 from the germline V gene are DFQATT and SNEGSKA (reference sequence). Losses at the gene ends were 1 base for V and 5 bases for J; bases not matched to a gene: 6. This CDR3 has 16 residues. The V and J genes are TRBV20-1 and TRBJ2-1, with 12 bases fitting TRBD2. The source of this sequence is an elderly man in good health. The sequencing sample was made of blood. The chain's CDR3 is CSARVLAGGIHNEQFF. CDR3 coding DNA: TGCAGTGCTAGAGTTCTAGCGGGAGGGATCCACAATGAGCAGTTCTTC.